Detailed here is one T cell receptor beta chain. What it binds is unknown. This sample stems from a study of graft-versus-host responses after intestinal transplantation. Study context: Recipients were given multivisceral, liver-intestinal, or isolated intestinal transplants. Among the recipients, all got anti-thymocyte globulin induction and then tacrolimus and steroids for 3 to 4 years.

This CDR3 is 12 amino acids long. With 3 bases removed from V and 8 bases from J, the gap between germline ends came to 10 bases. CDR1 and CDR2 from the germline V gene are MNHEY and SMNVEV (reference sequence). Overall study results and limits: Detection of GvH clones occurred in recipient marrow, and some had their first appearance in ileum or blood.

Sequencing was performed with immunoSEQ multiplex PCR; in TCRdb, only in-frame clones are kept and a portion is missing. The sample has 100,000 or so clones; 90% to 95% are singletons. The TCR was taken from a human donor who received an intestinal transplant. The sequencing here drew on unstimulated CD8+ T cells sorted from spleen or lymph node cells, taken before intestinal transplant. V and J are TRBV27 and TRBJ1-2; D not certain. The CDR3: CASSFGGNGYTF. DNA of the CDR3: TGTGCCAGCAGTTTCGGAGGAAACGGCTACACCTTC.